This T cell receptor beta chain was recorded in a study of blood T cell repertoires in COVID-19. As for the study in general: The study drew acute and convalescent COVID-19 samples from the United States, Italy and Spain. The analysed material was cDNA or gDNA that came from T cells, B-cell-depleted T cells, or PBMCs.

Sequencing used immunoSEQ multiplex PCR; TCRdb keeps in-frame clones, though not all of them. The data show roughly 32,000 clones, with roughly three quarters seen just once and 16% held by the top ten. The sequenced material came from peripheral blood. This TCR derives from a human donor in a cohort sampled during active COVID-19.

The DNA for the CDR3 is TGCAGCTGCCAGGACAGAGGAAACACCATATATTTT. Amino acid sequence: CSCQDRGNTIYF. The rearrangement links TRBV29-1 to TRBJ1-3, with D possibly being TRBD1 (6 bases). This CDR3 comprises 12 residues. Looked up from germline, CDR1 is SQVTM and CDR2 is ANQGSEA. Trimming left V 8 bases short and J 4 bases short, with 12 bases between.